These 24 T cell receptor beta chains were sequenced from one sample in a study of follicular helper T cells after annual influenza vaccination. TCRdb keeps only in-frame clones here, not all; method: immunoSEQ multiplex PCR. In the table there are 10,000 or so clones, roughly 80% of which are singletons. Time point described: 2015-2016 season, 7 days after influenza vaccination. Sample: CXCR5- memory CD4+ T cells sorted from blood, taken 7 days after influenza vaccination. These receptors came from an adult who received the influenza vaccine.

This clone was recorded only once. The DNA of the CDR3 is TGTGCCAGCAGTTATAGCGGGGGGGCCGGCGAGCAGTACTTC. Encoded protein: CASSYSGGAGEQYF. The V call is TRBV2, the J call TRBJ2-7; 11 positions match TRBD2. The trim removed 5 bases at V and 6 bases at J, leaving 6 bases unmatched. CDR1 SNHLY and CDR2 FYNNEI come from the germline V gene. CDR3 length: 14 residues.

The rearrangement joins TRBV4-1 to TRBJ1-5; 8 nucleotides match TRBD1. Germline V gene lookup returns CDR1 MGHRA and CDR2 YSYEKL. V shed 3 bases and J 2 bases; nucleotides not matched to a gene: 12. The length of the CDR3 is 18 residues. The CDR3 nucleotides are TGCGCCAGCAGCCAGGTGGTCCCCGGACAGGGTCGCAATCAGCCCCAGCATTTT. Translating gives CASSQVVPGQGRNQPQHF.

J is TRBJ2-7 and V is TRBV5-1; D is undetermined. The CDR3 loop spans 14 amino acids. Germline V gene sequence: CDR1 SGHRS, CDR2 YFSETQ. The germline V and J ends were trimmed by 2 bases and 3 bases, with 12 bases remaining between them. The CDR3 sequence: CASSLGGFGYEQYF. CDR3 coding DNA: TGCGCCAGCAGCTTAGGTGGGTTTGGCTACGAGCAGTACTTC.

This clone was detected only a few times. The chain links TRBV30 to TRBJ1-6; no reliable D call. V was pared by 1 base and J by 7 bases, with 8 bases between. Germline loops: CDR1 GTSNPN, CDR2 SVGIG (reference sequence). The CDR3 sequence is 13 residues long. CDR3 amino acids: CAWSGRKNSPLHF. The CDR3, as DNA: TGTGCCTGGAGTGGGAGGAAGAATTCACCCCTCCACTTT.

This clone was found a few times. J is TRBJ1-6 and V is TRBV2; TRBD1 matches 7 bases. Per germline, CDR1 SNHLY and CDR2 FYNNEI. V dropped 7 bases and J dropped 5; count of bases not matched to a gene: 5. The CDR3 length is 14 residues. In nucleotides, the CDR3 is TGTGCCAGCATAGACAGGGAAAATAATTCACCCCTCCACTTT. It specifies CASIDRENNSPLHF.

The chain couples TRBV7-3 to TRBJ1-1; no clear D gene. Germline V CDR1 and CDR2: SGHTA, FQGTGA. The CDR3 totals 13 residues. V was shortened by 5 bases and J by 0 bases, with 7 bases between the two germline ends. The CDR3 DNA reads as TGTGCCAGCAGCGTCGCCATGAACACTGAAGCTTTCTTT. It yields the protein CASSVAMNTEAFF. Full variable domain (rest looked up from reference TRBV7-3 and TRBJ1-1): GAGVSQTPSNKVTEKGKYVELRCDPISGHTALYWYRQSLGQGPEFLIYFQGTGAADDSGLPNDRFFAVRPEGSVSTLKIQRTERGDSAVYLCASSVAMNTEAFFGQGTRLTVV.

The chain employs TRBV7-9 and TRBJ2-7, with TRBD1 identical over 7 bases. This CDR3 comprises 16 residues. Germline-derived CDR1 and CDR2 are SEHNR and FQNEAQ (reference sequence). V lost 1 base to trimming and J lost 6 bases; unmatched junction nucleotides: 12. The CDR3 nucleotides are TGTGCCAGCAGCTTAGTGAGACAGGGCATCTTCGGCGAGCAGTACTTC. This codes for CASSLVRQGIFGEQYF.

This chain joins TRBV10-3 and TRBJ2-1; D possibly corresponds to TRBD2 (6 bases). Germline CDR1 and CDR2: ENHRY and SYGVKD. V was shortened by 7 bases and J by 8 bases, with 15 bases between the two germline ends. The CDR3 covers 13 residues. The CDR3 DNA sequence: TGTGCCATCACGGGAGACGTTGAAGATGAGCAGTTCTTC. This gives the protein CAITGDVEDEQFF.

The J gene is TRBJ1-2, the V gene TRBV2, with 7 bases fitting TRBD1. The CDR3 covers 15 residues. The ends lost 5 bases at V and 0 bases at J; junction bases unmatched: 6. Germline values: CDR1 SNHLY, CDR2 FYNNEI. CDR3 nucleotide sequence: TGTGCCAGCAGTCACCGGGACAGAGCTAACTATGGCTACACCTTC. Translating gives CASSHRDRANYGYTF.

The V call is TRBV4-3, the J call TRBJ1-1; 8 bases fit TRBD1. Germline V gives CDR1 LGHNA, CDR2 YSLEER. This CDR3 region has 14 residues. Trimming took 4 bases from V and 4 from J; bases not matched to a gene: 5. CDR3 in DNA: TGCGCCAGCAGCCGTAAAGACAGGGGCACTGAAGCTTTCTTT. Translating gives CASSRKDRGTEAFF.

The genes are TRBV6-1 and TRBJ1-4; D might be TRBD1 (5 bases). The V end lost 6 bases, the J end lost 0 bases, and 11 bases lay between the germline ends. Germline CDR1 MNHNS, CDR2 SASEGT. This CDR3 region has 15 residues. The DNA of the CDR3 is TGTGCCAGCAGGACTACAGGAGCAACTAATGAAAAACTGTTTTTT. It codes for CASRTTGATNEKLFF.

This chain uses TRBV2 with TRBJ2-5; D is perhaps TRBD1 or TRBD2 (5 bases each). This CDR3 is built from 15 residues. Germline-derived CDR1 and CDR2 are SNHLY and FYNNEI. The V gene lost 1 base and the J gene lost 1 base, with 10 bases spanning the gap. The CDR3 sequence is CASSEVWGPQETQYF. The CDR3 coding sequence is TGTGCCAGCAGTGAAGTTTGGGGACCCCAAGAGACCCAGTACTTC. The full variable domain, rest sourced from reference TRBV2 and TRBJ2-5, is EPEVTQTPSHQVTQMGQEVILRCVPISNHLYFYWYRQILGQKVEFLVSFYNNEISEKSEIFDDQFSVERPDGSNFTLKIRSTKLEDSAMYFCASSEVWGPQETQYFGPGTRLLVL.

CDR3 nucleotides: TGTGCCATCAGTCTCGGGACAGGGAGATACGAGCAGTACTTC. Translation: CAISLGTGRYEQYF. The gene calls are TRBV10-3 and TRBJ2-7; 9 positions match TRBD1. Germline V gene lookup returns CDR1 ENHRY and CDR2 SYGVKD. The junction had 6 bases not matched to a gene; V was cut back by 5 bases and J by 4 bases. The CDR3 is 14 amino acids.

V usage is TRBV6-6 and J usage is TRBJ1-1; D might be TRBD1 (5 bases). This CDR3 region has 12 residues. Trimming stripped 6 bases from V and 6 bases from J, with 11 bases between. Germline V gene data show CDR1 as MNHNY and CDR2 as SVGAGI (reference sequence). This CDR3 reads CASRGTVAEAFF. For the CDR3, the DNA is TGTGCCAGCAGGGGGACGGTCGCTGAAGCTTTCTTT.

The DNA for the CDR3 is TGTGCCATTGGGCAGGGGGCGGTACGAACCGGGGAGCTGTTTTTT. It is translated as CAIGQGAVRTGELFF. This chain connects TRBV28 to TRBJ2-2, with 8 positions matching TRBD1. Germline V gene lookup returns CDR1 MDHEN and CDR2 SYDVKM. The CDR3 is made up of 15 amino acids. The junction had 12 bases not matched to a gene; V was cut back by 10 bases and J by 5 bases.

V is TRBV4-1 and J is TRBJ1-1; D perhaps matches TRBD1 (6 bases). CDR3 length: 16 amino acids. From germline, CDR1 is MGHRA and CDR2 YSYEKL. V was clipped by 0 bases and J by 6 bases, with 17 bases between them. CDR3: CASSQEGAGPKAEAFF. CDR3 nucleotide sequence: TGCGCCAGCAGCCAAGAGGGGGCAGGGCCGAAGGCTGAAGCTTTCTTT.

The chain recombines TRBV4-1 with TRBJ2-1; 12 bases agree with TRBD2. The CDR3 spans 15 residues. V shed 4 bases, J shed 12 bases, and the junction held 10 bases outside the gene matches. CDR1 and CDR2 (germline): MGHRA, YSYEKL. In nucleotides, the CDR3 is TGCGCCAGCAGCCCTGGTCGGGCTAGCGGGGGGGGGCAGTTCTTC. Its translation: CASSPGRASGGGQFF.

This sequence joins TRBV18 and TRBJ1-5; TRBD1 is a possible D gene (5 bases). CDR1 is KGHSH, CDR2 LQKENI, per germline. The CDR3 spans 13 residues. V dropped 6 bases and J dropped 4 bases, with 10 bases sitting between them. CDR3 coding DNA: TGTGCCAGCTCCCGGGACCTTAATCAGCCCCAGCATTTT. Translated, it gives CASSRDLNQPQHF.

This clone was picked up a small number of times. The genes are TRBV6-5 and TRBJ2-7; TRBD1 matches 8 bases. The germline V gene encodes CDR1 MNHEY and CDR2 SVGAGI. CDR3 length: 15 residues. J was trimmed by 5 bases and V by 0 bases; bases with no gene match: 6. The DNA of the CDR3 is TGTGCCAGCAGTTACTCCAACAGGGGGGTCCACGAGCAGTACTTC. Translation gives CASSYSNRGVHEQYF.

This clone occurred once. V and J are TRBV7-8 and TRBJ2-3; D remains ambiguous. The CDR3 contains 17 residues. Trimming shortened V by 4 bases and J by 0 bases, and 17 bases separated the two germline ends. Germline V gives CDR1 SGHVS, CDR2 FQNEAQ. The CDR3: CASSSSRDFPSTDTQYF. Written as DNA, the CDR3 is TGTGCCAGCAGCTCAAGTAGGGATTTTCCTAGCACAGATACGCAGTATTTT.

This rearrangement joins TRBV5-1 to TRBJ2-5; no firm D call. From germline, CDR1 is SGHRS and CDR2 YFSETQ. V was shortened by 0 bases and J by 3 bases, with 12 bases between the two germline ends. This CDR3 is 15 amino acids long. The CDR3 region is CASSLEGRKEETQYF. The CDR3 coding sequence is TGCGCCAGCAGCTTGGAAGGGCGGAAGGAAGAGACCCAGTACTTC.

This chain uses TRBV6-5 with TRBJ2-1; TRBD1 agrees at 10 bases. Trimming took 5 bases from V and 2 from J; bases not matched to a gene: 3. This CDR3 is 15 amino acids long. CDR1 and CDR2 (germline): MNHEY, SVGAGI. The CDR3 DNA follows: TGTGCCAGCAGTAGGGACAGGGGTGCCTACAATGAGCAGTTCTTC. Its protein is CASSRDRGAYNEQFF.

The genes are TRBV7-2 and TRBJ2-2, with D perhaps being TRBD1 or TRBD2 (5 bases each). This CDR3 is built from 15 residues. Trimming took 5 bases from V and 6 from J, leaving 16 bases between them. The germline CDR1 and CDR2 sequences are SGHTA and FQGNSA. The CDR3 protein is CASSRDLEGAGELFF. The CDR3 bases are TGTGCCAGCAGCCGGGACCTCGAGGGCGCCGGGGAGCTGTTTTTT.

The chain couples TRBV21-1 to TRBJ1-4; TRBD1 was called by the table and not checked on the DNA. TRBV21-1 is labeled a pseudogene. The CDR3 is 15 amino acids. CDR3 region: CASSPGTGGNEKLFF. In DNA form, the CDR3 reads TGTGCCAGCAGCCCCGGGACAGGGGGGAATGAAAAACTGTTTTTT.